These 11 T cell receptor beta chains were all obtained from the same sample, sequenced in a study of shared clonotypes between healthy human individuals. The assay was immunoSEQ multiplex PCR, and TCRdb's table has in-frame clones only and misses some. The sample consists of 150,000 to 200,000 clones, about 93% of them appearing once. Material: naive CD4+ T cells sorted from blood. Subset specified: CD45RA+ positively selected. The receptors come from a woman aged 25 to 39 in good health.

The chain recombines TRBV5-4 with TRBJ1-1, with D perhaps matching TRBD1 (6 bases). V was cut by 5 bases and J by 3 bases, with 23 bases left in between. The germline V gene has CDR1 SGHNT and CDR2 YYREEE (reference sequence). This CDR3 comprises 17 residues. This chain's CDR3 is CASSPDAQGGLYTEAFF. The CDR3 DNA reads TGTGCCAGCAGTCCAGATGCCCAAGGGGGACTTTACACTGAAGCTTTCTTT.

The count of this clone is one. The chain employs TRBV4-2 and TRBJ2-1; 10 bases match TRBD2. Germline lookup yields CDR1 LGHNA and CDR2 YNFKEQ. Unmatched junction bases numbered 8, after V lost 4 bases and J lost 2 bases. The CDR3 runs 17 residues. The CDR3 here is CASSPGAGGDPYNEQFF. CDR3 in DNA: TGTGCCAGCAGCCCAGGAGCGGGAGGGGACCCCTACAATGAGCAGTTCTTC.

The CDR3 DNA sequence: TGTGCCAGCAGTGAAGCCGGGGCAGGGAGGTTTAGCTATGGCTACACCTTC. This sequence encodes CASSEAGAGRFSYGYTF. The chain has TRBV6-1 and TRBJ1-2; the D gene is possibly TRBD1 (5 bases). The germline V and J ends were trimmed by 0 bases and 4 bases, with 18 bases remaining between them. Germline values: CDR1 MNHNS, CDR2 SASEGT. The CDR3 spans 17 residues.

The rearrangement uses TRBV28 and TRBJ1-1, with 10 positions matching TRBD1. The ends lost 5 bases at V and 6 bases at J; junction bases unmatched: 6. This CDR3 has 14 residues. Germline loops: CDR1 MDHEN, CDR2 SYDVKM. The CDR3: CASSTGQGGSEAFF. The CDR3 DNA sequence: TGTGCCAGCAGTACCGGACAGGGGGGCTCTGAAGCTTTCTTT.

This CDR3 reads CASSPGQGFHEQYF. The CDR3 coding sequence is TGTGCCAGCTCACCGGGGCAGGGGTTCCACGAGCAGTACTTC. The genes are TRBV18 and TRBJ2-7; maybe TRBD1 (6 bases). With 3 bases removed from V and 5 bases from J, the gap between germline ends came to 14 bases. CDR1 and CDR2 from the germline V gene are KGHSH and LQKENI. The CDR3 extends over 14 amino acids. The complete variable domain, with remaining parts taken from reference TRBV18 and TRBJ2-7, reads NAGVMQNPRHLVRRRGQEARLRCSPMKGHSHVYWYRQLPEEGLKFMVYLQKENIIDESGMPKERFSAEFPKEGPSILRIQQVVRGDSAAYFCASSPGQGFHEQYFGPGTRLTVT.

The rearrangement uses TRBV11-2 and TRBJ2-7, with D unresolved. Germline V gives CDR1 SGHAT, CDR2 FQNNGV. The V end lost 5 bases, the J end lost 2 bases, and 10 bases lay between the germline ends. The CDR3 length is 13 residues. CDR3 sequence reads: CASSPSVAYEQYF. For the CDR3, the DNA is TGTGCCAGCAGCCCTTCGGTGGCCTACGAGCAGTACTTC.

This clone was counted once. The chain has TRBV2 and TRBJ2-3, with D perhaps matching TRBD1 (5 bases). Germline V gives CDR1 SNHLY, CDR2 FYNNEI. V lost 6 bases, J lost 4 bases, and 11 bases lay in between. There are 13 residues in the CDR3. In DNA, the CDR3 is TGTGCCAGCAGCCAGACAGAGTCAGATACGCAGTATTTT. Its translation is CASSQTESDTQYF.

V gene TRBV9 combines with J gene TRBJ2-7; 10 bases are shared with TRBD2. Germline V lookup: CDR1 SGDLS, CDR2 YYNGEE. With V trimmed by 3 bases and J by 3 bases, 3 bases remained unmatched. The CDR3 sequence is 14 residues long. In DNA form, the CDR3 reads TGTGCCAGCAGCGACGGACTAGCGGACTACGAGCAGTACTTC. This encodes CASSDGLADYEQYF.

The chain uses TRBV18 and TRBJ2-7, with 8 bases lining up with TRBD1. J was trimmed by 3 bases and V by 6 bases; bases with no gene match: 10. The CDR3 loop spans 15 amino acids. The V gene's germline CDR1 is KGHSH and CDR2 LQKENI. CDR3 residues: CASSPKTGADYEQYF. The CDR3, as DNA: TGTGCCAGCTCCCCGAAGACAGGGGCTGACTACGAGCAGTACTTC.

The chain employs TRBV5-6 and TRBJ2-7, with 7 bases that match TRBD1. V shed 3 bases and J 5 bases; nucleotides not matched to a gene: 11. CDR3 length: 15 residues. CDR1 and CDR2 from the germline V gene are SGHDT and YYEEEE. CDR3 residues: CASSSPWTGSHEQYF. CDR3 sequence (DNA): TGTGCCAGCAGCTCACCCTGGACAGGCAGCCACGAGCAGTACTTC.

Here the CDR3 reads CASSQEAGGNNSPLHF. In DNA form, the CDR3 reads TGCGCCAGCAGCCAAGAGGCAGGGGGTAATAATTCACCCCTCCACTTT. The chain recombines TRBV4-1 with TRBJ1-6, with 7 bases lining up with TRBD1. This CDR3 contains 16 residues. The V and J ends lost 0 bases and 5 bases, in that order; junction bases with no gene match: 4. CDR1 and CDR2 from the germline V gene are MGHRA and YSYEKL.